The entry below describes one TCR beta chain. As yet, its antigen is unknown. In the CD4+ fraction, cells were divided into CD45RA+ naive and CD45RA-negative memory subsets. Sequenced by immunoSEQ multiplex PCR; TCRdb stores in-frame clones only, minus some. Of over a million clones listed, approximately 68% were seen once; the top ten hold 1.5%. These data come from a study of shared clonotypes between healthy human individuals. Broader study findings: Clonotypes shared by all four sorted-subset donors had higher generation probabilities than non-shared clonotypes.

The CDR3 consists of 17 residues. Germline V gene data show CDR1 as MGHRA and CDR2 as YSYEKL. Trimming pared 1 base from V and 6 bases from J, leaving 22 bases between. The sequenced material came from memory CD4+ T cells sorted from blood. Subset: CD45RA-negative fraction. The rearrangement uses TRBV4-1 and TRBJ2-7, with D maybe TRBD2 (5 bases). This TCR was sampled from a man between 18 and 35 years old in good health. DNA of the CDR3: TGCGCCAGCAGCCAAGCGTTTGAGTACGGGGTTTGGGGCGAGCAGTACTTC. Translation gives CASSQAFEYGVWGEQYF.